The next 5 T cell receptor beta chains were all read from a single sample in a study of shared clonotypes between healthy human individuals. The table came from immunoSEQ multiplex PCR; TCRdb's copy has only in-frame clones and leaves some out. Seen here are millions of clones, approximately 94% observed once, and the top ten hold over 0.12%. The specimen was naive CD4+ T cells sorted from blood. Regarding subset: CD45RA+ positively selected. Receptor source: a man between 18 and 29 years old in good health.

This chain connects TRBV4-1 to TRBJ1-1; D is undetermined. Germline values: CDR1 MGHRA, CDR2 YSYEKL. The CDR3 contains 13 residues. Deletions cut 2 bases from V and 2 bases from J, with 6 bases between. In DNA form, the CDR3 reads TGCGCCAGCAGCCAACCTATCAACACTGAAGCTTTCTTT. Its translation: CASSQPINTEAFF.

The chain employs TRBV6-6 and TRBJ1-1, with D hard to call. V was pared by 5 bases and J by 1 base, with 8 bases between. The CDR3 runs 13 residues. Germline CDR1 MNHNY, CDR2 SVGAGI (reference sequence). The DNA for the CDR3 is TGTGCCAGCAGTCCAACGCAGAACACTGAAGCTTTCTTT. Translating gives CASSPTQNTEAFF.

The chain is built from TRBV10-1 and TRBJ2-7; 7 bases are shared with TRBD1. The germline V gene encodes CDR1 WNHNN and CDR2 SYGVQD (reference sequence). The V gene end was trimmed by 6 bases and the J gene end by 1 base; junction bases not matched to a gene: 6. The CDR3 has 14 amino acids. CDR3 DNA sequence: TGCGCCAGCAGCTACAGACAGGGATCCTACGAGCAGTACTTC. Encoded protein: CASSYRQGSYEQYF.

The chain links TRBV27 to TRBJ2-3, with D possibly being TRBD1 (6 bases). Trimming stripped 3 bases from V and 6 bases from J, with 19 bases between. Germline lookup yields CDR1 MNHEY and CDR2 SMNVEV (reference sequence). This CDR3 has 16 residues. The CDR3 is CASSLTGIPGRDTQYF. As DNA, the CDR3 is TGTGCCAGCAGTTTGACAGGCATACCGGGCCGGGATACGCAGTATTTT.

This rearrangement joins TRBV30 to TRBJ1-5; 10 bases align to TRBD1. This CDR3 is 13 amino acids long. J gave up 6 bases and V 8 bases, and 7 bases lay outside the gene matches. The germline CDR1 and CDR2 sequences are GTSNPN and SVGIG (reference sequence). The CDR3 DNA is TGTGCCGGTGGGGACAGGGGAGTTCAGCCCCAGCATTTT. Its translation is CAGGDRGVQPQHF.